This T cell receptor beta chain was documented in a study of cytomegalovirus exposure and HLA in healthy donors. 60 Vbeta and 13 Jbeta primers were used in PCR. Produced via immunoSEQ multiplex PCR; TCRdb's table is partial and in-frame only. Found here are more than 110,000 clones, roughly 83% of them singletons; the top ten hold roughly 4%. V shed 4 bases, J shed 0 bases, and the junction held 9 bases outside the gene matches. From germline, CDR1 is MRHNA and CDR2 SNTAGT. The CDR3 totals 18 residues. The chain couples TRBV6-4 to TRBJ2-7; 13 bases are a match to TRBD2. Sequencing used PBMCs. The TCR comes from a man aged 40-50 years in good health and CMV-seropositive. The CDR3 DNA follows: TGTGCCAGCAGTGGAAATCTAGGGACTAGCGGGAACTCCTACGAGCAGTACTTC. Translation gives CASSGNLGTSGNSYEQYF.